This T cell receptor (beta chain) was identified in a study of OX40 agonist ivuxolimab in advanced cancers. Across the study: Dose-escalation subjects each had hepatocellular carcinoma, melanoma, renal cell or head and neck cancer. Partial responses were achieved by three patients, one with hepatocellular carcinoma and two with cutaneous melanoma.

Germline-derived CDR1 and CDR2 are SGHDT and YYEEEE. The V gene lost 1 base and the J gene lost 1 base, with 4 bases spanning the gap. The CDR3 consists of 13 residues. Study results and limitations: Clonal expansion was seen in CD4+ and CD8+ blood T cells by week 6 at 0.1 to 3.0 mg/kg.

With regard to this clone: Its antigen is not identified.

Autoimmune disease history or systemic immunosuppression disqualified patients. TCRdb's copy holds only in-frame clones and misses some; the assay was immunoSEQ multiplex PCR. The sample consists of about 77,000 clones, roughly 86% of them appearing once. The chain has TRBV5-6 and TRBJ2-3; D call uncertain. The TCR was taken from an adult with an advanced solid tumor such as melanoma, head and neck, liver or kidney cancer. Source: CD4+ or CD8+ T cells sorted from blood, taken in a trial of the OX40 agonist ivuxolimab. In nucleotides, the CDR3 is TGTGCCAGCAGCTTGAAAGGCACAGATACGCAGTATTTT. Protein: CASSLKGTDTQYF.